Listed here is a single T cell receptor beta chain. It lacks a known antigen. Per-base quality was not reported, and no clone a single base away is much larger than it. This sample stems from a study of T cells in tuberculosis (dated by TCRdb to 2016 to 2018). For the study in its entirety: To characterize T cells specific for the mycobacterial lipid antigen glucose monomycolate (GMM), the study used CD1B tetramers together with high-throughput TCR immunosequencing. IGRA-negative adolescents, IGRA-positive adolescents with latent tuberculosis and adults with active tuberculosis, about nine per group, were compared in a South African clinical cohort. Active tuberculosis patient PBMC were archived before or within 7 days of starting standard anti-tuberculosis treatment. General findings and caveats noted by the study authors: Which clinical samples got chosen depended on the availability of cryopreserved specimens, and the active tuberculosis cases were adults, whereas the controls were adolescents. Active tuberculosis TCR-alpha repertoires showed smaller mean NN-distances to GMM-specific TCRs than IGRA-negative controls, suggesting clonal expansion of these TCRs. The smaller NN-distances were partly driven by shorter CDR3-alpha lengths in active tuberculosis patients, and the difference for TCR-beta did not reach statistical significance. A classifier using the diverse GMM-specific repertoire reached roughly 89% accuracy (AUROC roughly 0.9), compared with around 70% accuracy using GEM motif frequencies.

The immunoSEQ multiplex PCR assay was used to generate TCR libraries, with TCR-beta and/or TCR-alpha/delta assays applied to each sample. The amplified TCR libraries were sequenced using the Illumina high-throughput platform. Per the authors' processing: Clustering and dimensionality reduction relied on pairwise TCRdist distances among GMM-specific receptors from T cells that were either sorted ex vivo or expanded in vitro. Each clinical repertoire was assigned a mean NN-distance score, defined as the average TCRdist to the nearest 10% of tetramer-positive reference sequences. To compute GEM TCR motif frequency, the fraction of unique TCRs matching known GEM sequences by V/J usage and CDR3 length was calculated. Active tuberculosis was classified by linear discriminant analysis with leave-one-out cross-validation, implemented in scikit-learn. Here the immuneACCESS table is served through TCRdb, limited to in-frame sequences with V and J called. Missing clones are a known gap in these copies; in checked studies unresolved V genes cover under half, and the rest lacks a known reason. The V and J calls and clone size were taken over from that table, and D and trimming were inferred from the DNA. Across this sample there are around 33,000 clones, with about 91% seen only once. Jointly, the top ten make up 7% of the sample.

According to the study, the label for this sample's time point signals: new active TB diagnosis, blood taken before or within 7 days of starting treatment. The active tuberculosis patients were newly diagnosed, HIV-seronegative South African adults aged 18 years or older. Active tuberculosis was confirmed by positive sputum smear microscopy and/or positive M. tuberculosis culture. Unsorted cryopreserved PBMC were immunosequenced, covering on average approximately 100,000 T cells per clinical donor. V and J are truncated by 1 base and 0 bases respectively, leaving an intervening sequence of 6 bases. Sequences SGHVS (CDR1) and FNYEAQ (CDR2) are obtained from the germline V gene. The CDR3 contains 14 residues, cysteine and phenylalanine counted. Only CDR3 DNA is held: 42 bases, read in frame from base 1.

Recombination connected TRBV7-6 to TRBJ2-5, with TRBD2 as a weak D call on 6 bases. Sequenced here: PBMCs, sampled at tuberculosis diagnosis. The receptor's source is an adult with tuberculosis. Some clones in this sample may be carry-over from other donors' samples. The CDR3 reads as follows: CASSLGGDQETQYF. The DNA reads TGTGCCAGCAGCTTAGGCGGGGACCAAGAGACCCAGTACTTC. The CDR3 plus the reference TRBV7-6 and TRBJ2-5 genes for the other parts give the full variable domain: GAGVSQSPRYKVTKRGQDVALRCDPISGHVSLYWYRQALGQGPEFLTYFNYEAQQDKSGLPNDRFSAERPEGSISTLTIQRTEQRDSAMYRCASSLGGDQETQYFGPGTRLLVL.